These 14 T cell receptor beta chains share one sample of origin, sequenced in a study of CD8 T cells in ankylosing spondylitis. TCRdb redid the calling of the 5' RACE reads with MiXCR, one entry per CDR3 protein. The sample contains 200,000 or so distinct CDR3 sequences, approximately 12% of which appear only once. Material: blood, either unsorted or a sorted T cell fraction (not recorded which). The receptors were gathered from a female donor with ankylosing spondylitis or in good health (not recorded which).

In regard to this clonotype: This could be a read error, since a much larger clone is one nucleotide away. V and J are TRBV3-1 and TRBJ2-5, with no clear D. V lost 4 bases, J lost 7 bases, and 13 bases lay in between. This CDR3 contains 13 residues. CDR1 is LGHDT and CDR2 is YNNKEL in the germline V gene (reference sequence). The CDR3 region is CASSRTPLGTQYF. The CDR3 region has the DNA TGTGCCAGCAGCCGAACACCACTCGGGACCCAGTACTTC.

Only a few counts were recorded for this clonotype. The chain employs TRBV18 and TRBJ1-5, with TRBD1 matching over 10 bases. Germline V gene sequence: CDR1 KGHSH, CDR2 LQKENI. V shed 4 bases, J shed 0 bases, and the junction held 3 bases outside the gene matches. CDR3 size: 16 residues. The CDR3 is CASSRGTGDSNQPQHF. DNA of the CDR3: TGTGCCAGCTCACGTGGGACAGGGGATAGCAATCAGCCCCAGCATTTT.

The chain is built from TRBV27 and TRBJ1-1; unclear D gene. The CDR3 has 13 amino acids. CDR1 is MNHEY and CDR2 is SMNVEV in the germline V gene (reference sequence). Trimming removed 5 bases at V and 3 bases at J, with 10 bases between. The CDR3 nucleotides are TGTGCCAGCAGTACATTTTGGGACACTGAAGCTTTCTTT. Its protein product is CASSTFWDTEAFF.

This clonotype was observed at least ten times. The chain combines TRBV29-1 with TRBJ2-5; no clear D. Germline V gene sequence: CDR1 SQVTM, CDR2 ANQGSEA. The V end lost 7 bases, the J end lost 1 base, and 10 bases lay between the germline ends. CDR3 length: 12 residues. CDR3 bases: TGCAGCGCCAAGTCCAGCCAAGAGACCCAGTACTTC. It codes for CSAKSSQETQYF.

This clonotype was seen ten or more times. The V call is TRBV24-1, the J call TRBJ2-5, with D perhaps TRBD2 (5 bases). V lost 5 bases and J 0 bases, leaving 12 bases between the germline ends. This CDR3 has 15 residues. Germline V gene data show CDR1 as KGHDR and CDR2 as SFDVKD. CDR3 in amino acids: CATSAAEGHQETQYF. The CDR3 DNA sequence: TGTGCCACCAGTGCCGCAGAGGGCCACCAAGAGACCCAGTACTTC.

This clonotype was seen once. The chain recombines TRBV7-6 with TRBJ2-5, with D possibly TRBD1 on 5 matching bases. Germline CDR1 SGHVS, CDR2 FNYEAQ. The CDR3 spans 14 residues. With 1 base removed from V and 3 bases from J, the gap between germline ends came to 9 bases. CDR3 amino acids: CASSLGPGKETQYF. As DNA, the CDR3 is TGTGCCAGCAGCTTAGGTCCAGGGAAAGAGACCCAGTACTTC.

V gene TRBV5-1 combines with J gene TRBJ2-3, with D possibly being TRBD1 or TRBD2 (5 bases each). The CDR3 is 14 residues long. CDR1 and CDR2 (germline): SGHRS, YFSETQ. Between the trimmed V and J ends, which lost 4 bases and 4 bases, there was a span of 13 bases. CDR3 sequence reads: CASSTGPPSDTQYF. CDR3 nucleotides: TGCGCCAGCAGCACGGGACCCCCATCAGATACGCAGTATTTT.

This clonotype was detected a few times. J is TRBJ1-5 and V is TRBV7-2; D is possibly TRBD1 (5 bases). CDR1 is SGHTA and CDR2 is FQGNSA in the germline V gene. The CDR3 runs to 16 residues. The V and J ends lost 1 base and 3 bases respectively, with 13 bases between them. The CDR3 DNA is TGTGCCAGCAGCTTAGTGGCCGGGGGACCCAATCAGCCCCAGCATTTT. This sequence encodes CASSLVAGGPNQPQHF. Full variable domain (rest looked up from reference TRBV7-2 and TRBJ1-5): GAGVSQSPSNKVTEKGKDVELRCDPISGHTALYWYRQSLGQGLEFLIYFQGNSAPDKSGLPSDRFSAERTGGSVSTLTIQRTQQEDSAVYLCASSLVAGGPNQPQHFGDGTRLSIL.

This clonotype was counted at least ten times. V gene TRBV20-1 combines with J gene TRBJ2-5; 14 bases fit TRBD2. The CDR3 is made up of 14 amino acids. CDR1 and CDR2 (germline): DFQATT, SNEGSKA (reference sequence). Germline trimming cut 6 bases from V and 4 bases from J; bases unmatched to any gene: 4. As DNA, the CDR3 is TGCAGTGCGCCGACTAGCGGGAGGGCAGAGACCCAGTACTTC. Protein product: CSAPTSGRAETQYF.

The chain carries TRBV12-3 or TRBV12-4 and TRBJ2-2; TRBD1 agrees at 7 bases. V was pared by 7 bases and J by 5 bases, with 4 bases of the junction left unmatched. This CDR3 contains 13 residues. CDR3 sequence: CASTDRETGELFF. The CDR3 bases are TGTGCCAGCACCGACAGGGAAACCGGGGAGCTGTTTTTT.

This clonotype was detected many times. This sequence joins TRBV5-6 and TRBJ2-3; no firm D call. This CDR3 spans 16 amino acids. Germline V gives CDR1 SGHDT, CDR2 YYEEEE. V was cut by 0 bases and J by 3 bases, with 14 bases left in between. CDR3 amino acids: CASSLGTGLVTDTQYF. For the CDR3, the DNA is TGTGCCAGCAGCTTGGGAACCGGGCTAGTGACAGATACGCAGTATTTT.

This clonotype has a handful of counts. The rearrangement links TRBV6-5 to TRBJ1-3; tentatively, D is TRBD1 (6 bases). Germline values: CDR1 MNHEY, CDR2 SVGAGI. The CDR3 has 17 amino acids. V lost 0 bases and J lost 6, with 18 bases in between. The CDR3 loop is CASSYSLGLGAVNTIYF. DNA for the CDR3: TGTGCCAGCAGTTACTCGCTGGGGTTGGGGGCAGTAAACACCATATATTTT.

This clonotype appeared many times. The chain links TRBV12-3 or TRBV12-4 to TRBJ2-7, with D unresolved. This CDR3 spans 14 amino acids. The V gene lost 7 bases and the J gene lost 2 bases, with 15 bases spanning the gap. As DNA, the CDR3 is TGTGCCAGCACCGAAGGTCTCCTTACCTACGAGCAGTACTTC. Its protein is CASTEGLLTYEQYF.

This clonotype was counted ten times or more. The V call is TRBV5-5, the J call TRBJ2-7; D call uncertain. Germline CDR1 and CDR2: SGHKS and YYEKEE (reference sequence). The V gene lost 4 bases and the J gene lost 1 base, with 3 bases spanning the gap. This CDR3 spans 11 amino acids. The CDR3 loop reads CASSESYEQYF. The CDR3 DNA reads TGTGCCAGCAGCGAATCCTACGAGCAGTACTTC. Together with reference TRBV5-5 and TRBJ2-7, the CDR3 gives the full variable domain: DAGVTQSPTHLIKTRGQQVTLRCSPISGHKSVSWYQQVLGQGPQFIFQYYEKEERGRGNFPDRFSARQFPNYSSELNVNALLLGDSALYLCASSESYEQYFGPGTRLTVT.